This TCR beta chain appears in the sequencing data of a study of T cells in Graves' hyperthyroidism and ophthalmopathy (dated 2019 in TCRdb). General notes on the study: Peripheral blood samples were taken at the time of initial diagnosis, prior to any treatment. To identify distinguishing TCR V-J signatures, a discovery cohort of 95 to 100 patients was used, comprising 43 with Graves' ophthalmopathy and 57 with stable Graves' hyperthyroidism. Whether ophthalmopathy could be predicted prospectively was tested in an independent validation cohort made up of roughly 19 hyperthyroidism patients plus 17 patients who later progressed to ophthalmopathy. For training and testing, the 80 to 100 patients in the discovery cohort were randomly divided in a 7:3 ratio. The study also compared thyroid tissue and blood T-cell repertoires from a handful of Graves' hyperthyroidism patients. Following sampling, methimazole starting at 30 mg daily was given to hyperthyroidism patients, and high-dose intravenous methylprednisolone was given to ophthalmopathy patients. According to the paper, TCR Vbeta CDR3 sequencing was carried out on about 140 peripheral blood samples, which came from around 43 ophthalmopathy, about 75 hyperthyroidism and about 17 progressor patients.

This clonotype was seen ten or more times. Its antigen is currently not known. It has no much larger one-base neighbor in the sample; base qualities were not kept. Study-wide findings and limitations: A model built on a 13 V-J signature distinguished ophthalmopathy from stable hyperthyroidism, reaching around 88% sensitivity and about 81% specificity in cross-validation and 80%/75% in testing. No statistical method was used to fix the sample size in advance, and group allocation was not hidden from the investigators. In validation, the model predicted progression to ophthalmopathy a median of about 6.8 months before onset, with about 70% sensitivity and 72.22% specificity. Most expanded thyroid clonotypes (frequency above 0.001) were also found in blood, which suggests that blood repertoires may mirror thyroid immune responses.

Amplification of TCR beta CDR3 regions was carried out from RNA transcripts. The first round of RT-PCR for the TCR CDR3 was performed with the HTBI primer set and the Qiagen OneStep RT-PCR kit. A second multiplex PCR round built the libraries, followed by size selection and purification. The libraries were sequenced on an Illumina HiSeq2000 using paired-end 100 bp reads. On the authors' methods: SOAPnuke was used to process the raw data, throwing out any read that contained adapters or uncalled bases, had a mean Phred below 15, or lacked an exact constant-primer or identifier match. High-quality paired reads were merged with COPE v1.2.5, and unique nucleotide sequences were defined as clonotypes. Clonotypes were aligned to IMGT TRBV, TRBD and TRBJ reference segments using MiTCR v1.1. The analysis was restricted to V-J combinations with a frequency above 0.0001, which together covered about 99% of the repertoires. A TCS score was defined as the ratio between F50 (clonal expansion) and ExV (chaos), using BLOSUM62-based TCRdist between CDR3 peptides within each V-J. Welch's t-statistics and random forest reduced just over 500 V-J features to roughly 13, which were used in a naive Bayes classifier (R e1071). TCRdb's own reprocessing of the public reads used fastp at Q25 and MiXCR and kept productive beta chains. Each entry is one CDR3 protein sequence, shown with its most common DNA and genes. TCRdb's processing, not the study's, gives the V and J calls here. The sample has over 650,000 distinct CDR3 sequences on record, roughly 17% of them singletons. The biggest ten clones account for 8.4% of the sample.

Compared with germline, V lacks 6 bases and J lacks 2 bases; bases without a gene match: 1. Including cysteine and phenylalanine, the CDR3 has 13 amino acids. Only CDR3 DNA remains: 39 bases, in frame from the first base. CDR1 is given as LNHDA and CDR2 as SQIVND, both from the germline V gene (reference sequence). Graves' hyperthyroidism was defined as stable when no progression to ophthalmopathy occurred over 18 months of follow-up. Hyperthyroidism patients were newly diagnosed, with disease duration under 2 months, and aged 18 to 65 years. Any patient with an uncontrolled infection, another autoimmune disease, pregnancy or lactation was excluded. Diagnoses were based on clinical symptoms, serum thyroxine and TRAb, thyroid ultrasound and orbital computed tomography. PBMCs were isolated from 7.5 to 10 ml of fresh peripheral blood by Ficoll-Paque density gradient centrifugation. Trizol reagent was used to extract total RNA, and RNA quality was then checked on an Agilent 2100 Bioanalyzer.

Here the chain combines TRBV19 and TRBJ2-7; TRBD2 agrees with 10 junctional bases. The source of this sequence is a man aged 18-30 years with Graves' hyperthyroidism. The sample taken for sequencing was blood. This receptor has the CDR3 CASSTSGAYEQYF. The nucleotide sequence reads TGTGCCAGTAGCACTAGCGGGGCCTACGAGCAGTACTTC.